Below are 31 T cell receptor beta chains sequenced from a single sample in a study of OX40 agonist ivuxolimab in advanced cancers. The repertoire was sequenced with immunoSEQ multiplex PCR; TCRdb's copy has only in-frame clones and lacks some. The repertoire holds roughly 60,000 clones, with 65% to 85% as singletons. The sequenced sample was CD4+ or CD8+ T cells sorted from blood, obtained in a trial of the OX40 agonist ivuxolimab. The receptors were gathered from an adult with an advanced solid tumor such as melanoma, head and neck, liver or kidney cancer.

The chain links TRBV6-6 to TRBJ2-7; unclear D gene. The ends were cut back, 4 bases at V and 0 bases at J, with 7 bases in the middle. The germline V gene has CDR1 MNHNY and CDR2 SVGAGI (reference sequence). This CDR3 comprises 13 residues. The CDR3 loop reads CASSFGRSYEQYF. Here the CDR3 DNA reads TGTGCCAGCAGTTTCGGGCGCTCCTACGAGCAGTACTTC.

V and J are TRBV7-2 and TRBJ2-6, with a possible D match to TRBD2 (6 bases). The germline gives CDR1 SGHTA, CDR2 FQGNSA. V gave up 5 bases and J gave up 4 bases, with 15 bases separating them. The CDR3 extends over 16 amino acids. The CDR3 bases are TGTGCCAGCAGCACCGGGACTGCCGGAGGGGCCAACGTCCTGACTTTC. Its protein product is CASSTGTAGGANVLTF.

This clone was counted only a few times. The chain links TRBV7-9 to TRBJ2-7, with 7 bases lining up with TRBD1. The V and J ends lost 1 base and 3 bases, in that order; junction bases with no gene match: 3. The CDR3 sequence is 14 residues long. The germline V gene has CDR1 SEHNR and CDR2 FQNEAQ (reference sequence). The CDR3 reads CASSLGQGFYEQYV. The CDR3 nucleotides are TGTGCCAGCAGCTTAGGACAGGGCTTCTACGAGCAGTACGTC.

Written as DNA, the CDR3 is TGTGCCAGCAGCCGGGACAACGGTGAAAAACTGTTTTTT. Its protein is CASSRDNGEKLFF. The chain carries TRBV6-6 and TRBJ1-4, with a weak D call TRBD1 (6 bases). Germline assignment: CDR1 MNHNY and CDR2 SVGAGI (reference sequence). The CDR3 has 13 amino acids. V lost 6 bases and J lost 7, with 12 bases in between.

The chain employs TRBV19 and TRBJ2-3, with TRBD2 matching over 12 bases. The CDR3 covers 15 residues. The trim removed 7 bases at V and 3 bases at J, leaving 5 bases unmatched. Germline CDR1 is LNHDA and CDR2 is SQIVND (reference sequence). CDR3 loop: CASNTLAGGTDTQYF. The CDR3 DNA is TGTGCCAGTAATACTCTAGCGGGAGGGACAGATACGCAGTATTTT.

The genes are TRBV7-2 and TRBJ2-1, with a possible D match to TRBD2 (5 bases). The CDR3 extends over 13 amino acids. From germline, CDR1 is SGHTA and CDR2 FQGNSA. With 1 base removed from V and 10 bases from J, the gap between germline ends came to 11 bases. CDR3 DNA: TGTGCCAGCAGCTTAGAGGGAGCATCCGAGCAGTTCTTC. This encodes CASSLEGASEQFF.

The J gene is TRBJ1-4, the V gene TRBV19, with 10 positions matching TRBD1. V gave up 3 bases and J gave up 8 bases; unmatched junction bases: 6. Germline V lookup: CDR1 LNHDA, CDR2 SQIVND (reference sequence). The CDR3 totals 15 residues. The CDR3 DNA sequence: TGTGCCAGTAGTATTGTCGGGACAGGGGACGAAAAACTGTTTTTT. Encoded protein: CASSIVGTGDEKLFF. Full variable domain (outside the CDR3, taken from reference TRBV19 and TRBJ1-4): DGGITQSPKYLFRKEGQNVTLSCEQNLNHDAMYWYRQDPGQGLRLIYYSQIVNDFQKGDIAEGYSVSREKKESFPLTVTSAQKNPTAFYLCASSIVGTGDEKLFFGSGTQLSVL.

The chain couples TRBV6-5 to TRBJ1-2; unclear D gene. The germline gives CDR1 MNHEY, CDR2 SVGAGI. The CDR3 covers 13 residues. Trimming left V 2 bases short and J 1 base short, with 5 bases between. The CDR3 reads CASSYLLNYGYTF. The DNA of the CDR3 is TGTGCCAGCAGTTACCTTCTTAACTATGGCTACACCTTC.

CDR3 loop: CASSEADRTWETQYF. The CDR3 DNA follows: TGTGCCAGCAGTGAAGCGGACAGGACGTGGGAGACCCAGTACTTC. The rearrangement uses TRBV6-1 and TRBJ2-5; TRBD1 agrees at 7 bases. The V gene's germline CDR1 is MNHNS and CDR2 SASEGT. The CDR3 is made up of 15 amino acids. The V gene end was trimmed by 0 bases and the J gene end by 5 bases; junction bases not matched to a gene: 6.

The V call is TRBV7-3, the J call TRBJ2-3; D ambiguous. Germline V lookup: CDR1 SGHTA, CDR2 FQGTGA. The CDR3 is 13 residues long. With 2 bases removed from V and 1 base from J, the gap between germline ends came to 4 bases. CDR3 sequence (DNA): TGTGCCAGCAGCTTAGACGGCACAGATACGCAGTATTTT. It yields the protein CASSLDGTDTQYF.

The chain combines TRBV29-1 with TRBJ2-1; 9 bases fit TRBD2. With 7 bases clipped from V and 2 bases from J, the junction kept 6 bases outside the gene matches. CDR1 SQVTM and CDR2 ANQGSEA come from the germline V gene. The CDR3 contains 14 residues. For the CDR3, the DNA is TGCAGCGGGGGCGGGAGGGCGGCCTACAATGAGCAGTTCTTC. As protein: CSGGGRAAYNEQFF.

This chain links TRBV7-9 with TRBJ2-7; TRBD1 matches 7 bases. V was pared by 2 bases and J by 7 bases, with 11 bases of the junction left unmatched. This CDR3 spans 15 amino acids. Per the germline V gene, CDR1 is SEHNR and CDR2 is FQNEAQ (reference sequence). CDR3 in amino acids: CASSLSGTDGREQYF. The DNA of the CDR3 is TGTGCCAGCAGCTTATCGGGGACAGACGGACGGGAGCAGTACTTC. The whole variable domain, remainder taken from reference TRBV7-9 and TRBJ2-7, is DTGVSQNPRHKITKRGQNVTFRCDPISEHNRLYWYRQTLGQGPEFLTYFQNEAQLEKSRLLSDRFSAERPKGSFSTLEIQRTEQGDSAMYLCASSLSGTDGREQYFGPGTRLTVT.

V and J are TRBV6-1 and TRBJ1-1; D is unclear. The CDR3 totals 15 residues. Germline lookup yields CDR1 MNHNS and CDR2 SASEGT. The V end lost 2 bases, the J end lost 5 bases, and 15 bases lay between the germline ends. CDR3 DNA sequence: TGTGCCAGCAGTGAACTAATGGGAGGGAGGACTGAAGCTTTCTTT. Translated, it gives CASSELMGGRTEAFF.

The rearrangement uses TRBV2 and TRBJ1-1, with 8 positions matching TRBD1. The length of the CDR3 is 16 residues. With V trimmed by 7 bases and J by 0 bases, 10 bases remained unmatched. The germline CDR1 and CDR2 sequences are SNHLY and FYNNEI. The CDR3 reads CASILRQGRMNTEAFF. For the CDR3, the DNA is TGTGCCAGCATCCTCCGACAGGGGCGAATGAACACTGAAGCTTTCTTT.

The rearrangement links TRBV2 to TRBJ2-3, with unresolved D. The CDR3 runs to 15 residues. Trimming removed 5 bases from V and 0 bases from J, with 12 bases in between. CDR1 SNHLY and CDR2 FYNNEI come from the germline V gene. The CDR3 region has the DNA TGTGCCAGCAGTTCCCCTATTACCAGCACAGATACGCAGTATTTT. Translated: CASSSPITSTDTQYF.

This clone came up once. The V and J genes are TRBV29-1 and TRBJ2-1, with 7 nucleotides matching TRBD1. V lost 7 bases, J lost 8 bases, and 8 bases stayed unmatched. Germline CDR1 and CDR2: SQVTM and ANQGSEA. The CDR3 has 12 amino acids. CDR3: CSGRTDRDEQFF. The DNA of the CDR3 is TGCAGCGGTAGGACAGACAGGGATGAGCAGTTCTTC.

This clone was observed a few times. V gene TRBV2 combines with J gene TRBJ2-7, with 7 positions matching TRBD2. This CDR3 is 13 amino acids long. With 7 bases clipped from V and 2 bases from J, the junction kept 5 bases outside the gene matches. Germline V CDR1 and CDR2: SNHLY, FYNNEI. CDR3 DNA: TGTGCCAGCATTTCGGGACTAACCTACGAGCAGTACTTC. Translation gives CASISGLTYEQYF.

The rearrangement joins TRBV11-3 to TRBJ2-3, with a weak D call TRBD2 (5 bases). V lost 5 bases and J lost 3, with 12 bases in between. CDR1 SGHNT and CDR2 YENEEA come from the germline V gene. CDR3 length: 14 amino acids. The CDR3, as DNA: TGTGCCAGCAGCCCCGGACTGTCTACAGATACGCAGTATTTT. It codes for CASSPGLSTDTQYF.

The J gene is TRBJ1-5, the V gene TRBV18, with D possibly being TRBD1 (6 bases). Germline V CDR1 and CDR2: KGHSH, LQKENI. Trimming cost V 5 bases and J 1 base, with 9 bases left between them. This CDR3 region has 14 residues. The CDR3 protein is CASSAGTSNQPQHF. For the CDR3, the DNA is TGTGCCAGCTCAGCCGGGACAAGCAATCAGCCCCAGCATTTT.

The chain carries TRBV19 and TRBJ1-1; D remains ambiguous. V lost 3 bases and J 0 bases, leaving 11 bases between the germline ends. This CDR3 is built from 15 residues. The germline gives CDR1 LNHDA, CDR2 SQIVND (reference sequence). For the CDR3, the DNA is TGTGCCAGTAGTATGATTGAAGGCATGAACACTGAAGCTTTCTTT. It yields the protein CASSMIEGMNTEAFF.

The CDR3 region is CASTHTGVNTEAFF. The DNA for the CDR3 is TGTGCCAGTACCCATACAGGGGTGAACACTGAAGCTTTCTTT. The rearrangement uses TRBV19 and TRBJ1-1, with 7 bases fitting TRBD1. The ends lost 7 bases at V and 0 bases at J; junction bases unmatched: 5. The CDR3 is made up of 14 amino acids. Germline V gene sequence: CDR1 LNHDA, CDR2 SQIVND (reference sequence).

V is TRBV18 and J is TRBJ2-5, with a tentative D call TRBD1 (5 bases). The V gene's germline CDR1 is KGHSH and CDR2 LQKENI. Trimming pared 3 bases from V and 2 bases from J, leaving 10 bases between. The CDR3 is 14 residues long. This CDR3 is CASSPSGQQETQYF. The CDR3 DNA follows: TGTGCCAGCTCACCGTCAGGGCAGCAAGAGACCCAGTACTTC.

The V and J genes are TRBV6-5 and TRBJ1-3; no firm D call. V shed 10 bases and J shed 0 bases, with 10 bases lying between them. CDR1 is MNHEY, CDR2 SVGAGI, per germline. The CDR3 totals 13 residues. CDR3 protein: CAIMEASGNTIYF. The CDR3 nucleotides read TGTGCCATCATGGAAGCCTCTGGAAACACCATATATTTT.

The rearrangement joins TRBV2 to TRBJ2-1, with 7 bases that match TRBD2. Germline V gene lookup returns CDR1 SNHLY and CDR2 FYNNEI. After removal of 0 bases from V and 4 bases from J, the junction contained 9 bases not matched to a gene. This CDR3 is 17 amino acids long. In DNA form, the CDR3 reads TGTGCCAGCAGTGAAGCTCCGGTTGGCGGGGGATACAATGAGCAGTTCTTC. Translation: CASSEAPVGGGYNEQFF.

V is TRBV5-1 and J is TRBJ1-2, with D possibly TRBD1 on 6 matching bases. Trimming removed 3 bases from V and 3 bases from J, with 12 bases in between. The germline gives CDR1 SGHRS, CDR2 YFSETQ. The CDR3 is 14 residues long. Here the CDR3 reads CASSSQGQDYGYTF. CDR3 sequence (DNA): TGCGCCAGCAGCTCACAGGGCCAGGACTATGGCTACACCTTC.

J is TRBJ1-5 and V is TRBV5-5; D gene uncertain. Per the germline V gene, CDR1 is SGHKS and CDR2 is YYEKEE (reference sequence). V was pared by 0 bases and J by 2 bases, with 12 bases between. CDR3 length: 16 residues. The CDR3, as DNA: TGTGCCAGCAGCTTGGTCGTCTTATCGGGCAATCAGCCCCAGCATTTT. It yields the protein CASSLVVLSGNQPQHF. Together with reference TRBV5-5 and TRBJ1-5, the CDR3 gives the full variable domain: DAGVTQSPTHLIKTRGQQVTLRCSPISGHKSVSWYQQVLGQGPQFIFQYYEKEERGRGNFPDRFSARQFPNYSSELNVNALLLGDSALYLCASSLVVLSGNQPQHFGDGTRLSIL.

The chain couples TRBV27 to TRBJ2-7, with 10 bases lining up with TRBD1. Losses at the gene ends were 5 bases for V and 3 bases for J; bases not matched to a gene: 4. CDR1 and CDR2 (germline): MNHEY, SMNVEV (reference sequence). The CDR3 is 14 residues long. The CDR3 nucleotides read TGTGCCAGCAGTATTCGGACAGGGGGCTACGAGCAGTACTTC. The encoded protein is CASSIRTGGYEQYF.

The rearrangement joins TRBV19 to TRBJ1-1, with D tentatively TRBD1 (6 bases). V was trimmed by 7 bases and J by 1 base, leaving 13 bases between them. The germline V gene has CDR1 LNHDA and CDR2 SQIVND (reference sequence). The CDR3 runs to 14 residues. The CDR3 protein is CASTRGQPNTEAFF. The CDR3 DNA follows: TGTGCCAGTACCCGGGGACAACCGAACACTGAAGCTTTCTTT. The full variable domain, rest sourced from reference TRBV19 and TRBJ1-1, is DGGITQSPKYLFRKEGQNVTLSCEQNLNHDAMYWYRQDPGQGLRLIYYSQIVNDFQKGDIAEGYSVSREKKESFPLTVTSAQKNPTAFYLCASTRGQPNTEAFFGQGTRLTVV.

The CDR3 protein is CASSFRQGGYNEQFF. For the CDR3, the DNA is TGTGCCAGCAGTTTTCGACAGGGCGGCTACAATGAGCAGTTCTTC. V usage is TRBV2 and J usage is TRBJ2-1; 7 bases agree with TRBD1. The germline V gene has CDR1 SNHLY and CDR2 FYNNEI. The trim removed 5 bases at V and 3 bases at J, leaving 7 bases unmatched. The CDR3 totals 15 residues.

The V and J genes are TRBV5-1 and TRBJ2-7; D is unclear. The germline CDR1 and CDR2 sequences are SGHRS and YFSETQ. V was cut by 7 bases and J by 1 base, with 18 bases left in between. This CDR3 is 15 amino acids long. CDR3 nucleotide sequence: TGCGCCAGCGCGACAAGGCTTTCTGGGTCCTACGAGCAGTACTTC. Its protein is CASATRLSGSYEQYF. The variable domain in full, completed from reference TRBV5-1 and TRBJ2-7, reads KAGVTQTPRYLIKTRGQQVTLSCSPISGHRSVSWYQQTPGQGLQFLFEYFSETQRNKGNFPGRFSGRQFSNSRSEMNVSTLELGDSALYLCASATRLSGSYEQYFGPGTRLTVT.

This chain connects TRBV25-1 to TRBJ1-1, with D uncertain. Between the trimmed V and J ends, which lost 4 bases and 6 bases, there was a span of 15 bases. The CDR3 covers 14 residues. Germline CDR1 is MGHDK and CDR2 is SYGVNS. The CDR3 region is CASSAIDNTPEAFF. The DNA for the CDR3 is TGTGCCAGCAGTGCAATAGACAACACTCCTGAAGCTTTCTTT.